This T cell receptor beta chain was recovered during a study of cytomegalovirus exposure and HLA in healthy donors. Study-wide results and caveats: Researchers counted roughly 150 TCR beta chains as cytomegalovirus-associated. Later genetic work tied a missense DCLRE1C variant to beta-chain V and J trimming.

The PCR had 60 Vbeta and 13 Jbeta primers. As processed by the authors: Unique TCR beta chains numbered around 80 million in a later analysis, with 10 million to 14 million shared. Clones were read by immunoSEQ multiplex PCR, and TCRdb kept only the in-frame ones, dropping some. V, J and clone size derive from that table, while D and trimming were established from the DNA sequence. The sample holds around 92,000 clones; over 75% are singletons and the top ten take around 3.6%. Germline V gene sequence: CDR1 WSHSY, CDR2 SAAADI. Unmatched junction bases numbered 8, after V lost 2 bases and J lost 7 bases. The CDR3 has 15 amino acids. This clone was recorded once. Its cognate antigen is unknown.

The chain uses TRBV10-2 and TRBJ2-5, with TRBD2 matching 9 bases. Material: PBMCs. This sequence originates from a female donor in good health and CMV-seropositive. CDR3 sequence reads: CASSEGRGGLGTQYF. The CDR3 DNA reads TGCGCCAGCAGTGAGGGGCGGGGGGGCCTGGGGACCCAGTACTTC.